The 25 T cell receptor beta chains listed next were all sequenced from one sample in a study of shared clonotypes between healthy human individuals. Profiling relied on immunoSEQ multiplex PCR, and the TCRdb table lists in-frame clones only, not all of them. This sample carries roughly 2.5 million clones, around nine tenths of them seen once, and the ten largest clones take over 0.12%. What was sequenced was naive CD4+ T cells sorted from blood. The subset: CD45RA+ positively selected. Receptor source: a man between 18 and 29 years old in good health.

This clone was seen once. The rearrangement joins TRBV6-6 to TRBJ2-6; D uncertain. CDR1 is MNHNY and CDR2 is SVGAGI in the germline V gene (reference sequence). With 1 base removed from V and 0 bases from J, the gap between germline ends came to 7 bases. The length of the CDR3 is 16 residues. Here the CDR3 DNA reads TGTGCCAGCAGTTACTTTCGAAGCTCTGGGGCCAACGTCCTGACTTTC. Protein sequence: CASSYFRSSGANVLTF.

This CDR3 reads CASSSLAGGNQETQYF. CDR3 nucleotide sequence: TGTGCCAGTAGTTCACTAGCGGGGGGGAACCAAGAGACCCAGTACTTC. The V gene is TRBV19, the J gene TRBJ2-5, with 13 bases aligning to TRBD2. Germline V lookup: CDR1 LNHDA, CDR2 SQIVND (reference sequence). CDR3 size: 16 residues. Germline trimming cut 5 bases from V and 0 bases from J; bases unmatched to any gene: 3. The full variable domain, with the rest looked up from reference TRBV19 and TRBJ2-5, is DGGITQSPKYLFRKEGQNVTLSCEQNLNHDAMYWYRQDPGQGLRLIYYSQIVNDFQKGDIAEGYSVSREKKESFPLTVTSAQKNPTAFYLCASSSLAGGNQETQYFGPGTRLLVL.

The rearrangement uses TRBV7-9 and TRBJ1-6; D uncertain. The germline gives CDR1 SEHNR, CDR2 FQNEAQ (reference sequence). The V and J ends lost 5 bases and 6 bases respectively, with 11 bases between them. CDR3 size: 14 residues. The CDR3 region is CASSVRAVNSPLHF. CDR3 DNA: TGTGCCAGCAGCGTAAGGGCCGTTAATTCACCCCTCCACTTT. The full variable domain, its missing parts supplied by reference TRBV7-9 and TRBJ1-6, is DTGVSQNPRHKITKRGQNVTFRCDPISEHNRLYWYRQTLGQGPEFLTYFQNEAQLEKSRLLSDRFSAERPKGSFSTLEIQRTEQGDSAMYLCASSVRAVNSPLHFGNGTRLTVT.

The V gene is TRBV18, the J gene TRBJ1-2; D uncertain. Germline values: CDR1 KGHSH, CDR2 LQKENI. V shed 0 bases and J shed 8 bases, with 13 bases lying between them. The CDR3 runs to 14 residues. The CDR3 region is CASSPPLLMEGYTF. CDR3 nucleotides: TGTGCCAGCTCACCACCGTTGTTAATGGAGGGCTACACCTTC.

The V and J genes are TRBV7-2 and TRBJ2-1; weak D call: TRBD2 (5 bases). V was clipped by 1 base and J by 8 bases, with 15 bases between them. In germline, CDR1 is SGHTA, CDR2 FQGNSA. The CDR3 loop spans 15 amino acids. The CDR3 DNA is TGTGCCAGCAGCTTAGTTGTCGGGGAGAGTTATGAGCAGTTCTTC. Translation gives CASSLVVGESYEQFF.

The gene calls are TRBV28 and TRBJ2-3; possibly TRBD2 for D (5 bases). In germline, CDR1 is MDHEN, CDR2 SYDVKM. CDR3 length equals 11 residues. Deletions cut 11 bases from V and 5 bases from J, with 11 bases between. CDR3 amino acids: CAYPGLDTQYF. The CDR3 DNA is TGTGCCTACCCGGGGTTAGATACGCAGTATTTT.

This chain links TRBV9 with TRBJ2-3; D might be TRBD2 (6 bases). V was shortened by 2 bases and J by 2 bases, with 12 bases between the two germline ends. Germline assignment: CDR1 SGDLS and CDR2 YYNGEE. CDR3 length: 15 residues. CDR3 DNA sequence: TGTGCCAGCAGCGTCGGGGGTCTCAACACAGATACGCAGTATTTT. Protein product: CASSVGGLNTDTQYF.

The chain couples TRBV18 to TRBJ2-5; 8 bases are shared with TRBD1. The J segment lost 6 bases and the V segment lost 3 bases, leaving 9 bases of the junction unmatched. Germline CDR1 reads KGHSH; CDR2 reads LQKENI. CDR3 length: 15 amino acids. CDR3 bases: TGTGCCAGCTCACCCCAGGGGGCGGATGGTAAGACCCAGTACTTC. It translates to CASSPQGADGKTQYF.

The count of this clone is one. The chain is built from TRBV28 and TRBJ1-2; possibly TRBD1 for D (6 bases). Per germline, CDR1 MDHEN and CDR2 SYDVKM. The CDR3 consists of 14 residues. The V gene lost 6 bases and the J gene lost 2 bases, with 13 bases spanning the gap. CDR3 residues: CASRVTTGNYGYTF. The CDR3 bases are TGTGCCAGCAGAGTAACTACAGGGAACTATGGCTACACCTTC.

The CDR3 here is CASRNGDRGDTGELFF. CDR3 nucleotides: TGTGCCAGCAGAAATGGGGACAGGGGTGACACCGGGGAGCTGTTTTTT. J is TRBJ2-2 and V is TRBV2; 10 bases are shared with TRBD1. Looked up from germline, CDR1 is SNHLY and CDR2 is FYNNEI. This CDR3 is 16 amino acids long. With 6 bases clipped from V and 3 bases from J, the junction kept 7 bases outside the gene matches.

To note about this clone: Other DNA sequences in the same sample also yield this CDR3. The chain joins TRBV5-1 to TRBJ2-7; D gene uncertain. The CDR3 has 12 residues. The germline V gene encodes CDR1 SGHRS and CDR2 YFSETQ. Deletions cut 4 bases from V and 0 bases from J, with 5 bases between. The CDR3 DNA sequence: TGCGCCAGCAGCCGTACCTCCTACGAGCAGTACTTC. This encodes CASSRTSYEQYF.

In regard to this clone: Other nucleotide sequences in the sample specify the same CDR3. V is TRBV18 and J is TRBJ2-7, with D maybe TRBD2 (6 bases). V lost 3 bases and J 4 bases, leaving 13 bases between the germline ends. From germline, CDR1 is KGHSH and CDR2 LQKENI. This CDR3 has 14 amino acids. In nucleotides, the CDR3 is TGTGCCAGCTCACCCCCCGGGAGAGGATACGAGCAGTACTTC. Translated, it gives CASSPPGRGYEQYF.

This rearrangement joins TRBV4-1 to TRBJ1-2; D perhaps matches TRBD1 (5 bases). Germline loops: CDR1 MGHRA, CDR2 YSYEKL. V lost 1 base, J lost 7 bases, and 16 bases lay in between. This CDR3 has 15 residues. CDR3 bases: TGCGCCAGCAGCCAAGTCGGCAGGGAGGTCTCTGGCTACACCTTC. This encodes CASSQVGREVSGYTF.

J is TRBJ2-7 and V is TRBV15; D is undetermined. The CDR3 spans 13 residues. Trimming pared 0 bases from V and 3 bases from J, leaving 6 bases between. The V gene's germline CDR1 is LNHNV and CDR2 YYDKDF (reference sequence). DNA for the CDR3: TGTGCCACCAGCAGAGAACTTCGCTACGAGCAGTACTTC. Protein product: CATSRELRYEQYF.

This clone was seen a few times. CDR3 region: CAISDRAGNTEAFF. In DNA, the CDR3 is TGTGCCATCAGTGACAGGGCTGGGAACACTGAAGCTTTCTTT. The chain combines TRBV10-3 with TRBJ1-1; possible D gene TRBD1, 5 bases. Germline V gene data show CDR1 as ENHRY and CDR2 as SYGVKD. Trimming took 3 bases from V and 1 from J, leaving 9 bases between them. CDR3 size: 14 residues.

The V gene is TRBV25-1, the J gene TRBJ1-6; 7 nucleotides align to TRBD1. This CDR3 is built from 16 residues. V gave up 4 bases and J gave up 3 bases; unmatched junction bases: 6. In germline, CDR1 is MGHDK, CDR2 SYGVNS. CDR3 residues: CASSAYRQGYNSPLHF. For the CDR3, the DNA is TGTGCCAGCAGTGCCTATCGACAGGGCTATAATTCACCCCTCCACTTT.

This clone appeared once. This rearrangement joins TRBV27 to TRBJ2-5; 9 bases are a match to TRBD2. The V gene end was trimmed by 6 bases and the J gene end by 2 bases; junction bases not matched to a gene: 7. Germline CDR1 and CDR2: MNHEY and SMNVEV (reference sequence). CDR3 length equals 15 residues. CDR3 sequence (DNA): TGTGCCAGCAGCCCAGCGGGGGGCAGACAAGAGACCCAGTACTTC. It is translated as CASSPAGGRQETQYF.

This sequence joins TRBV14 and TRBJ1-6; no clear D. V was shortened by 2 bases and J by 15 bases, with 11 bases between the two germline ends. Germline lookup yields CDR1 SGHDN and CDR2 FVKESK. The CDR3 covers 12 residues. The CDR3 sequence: CASSQLGAHLHF. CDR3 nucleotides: TGTGCCAGCAGCCAACTAGGAGCCCACCTCCACTTT.

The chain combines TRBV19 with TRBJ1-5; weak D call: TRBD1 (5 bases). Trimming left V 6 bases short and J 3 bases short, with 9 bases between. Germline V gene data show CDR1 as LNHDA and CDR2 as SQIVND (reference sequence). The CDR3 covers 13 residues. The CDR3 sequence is CASSGGYNQPQHF. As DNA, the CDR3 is TGTGCCAGTAGCGGGGGGTACAATCAGCCCCAGCATTTT.

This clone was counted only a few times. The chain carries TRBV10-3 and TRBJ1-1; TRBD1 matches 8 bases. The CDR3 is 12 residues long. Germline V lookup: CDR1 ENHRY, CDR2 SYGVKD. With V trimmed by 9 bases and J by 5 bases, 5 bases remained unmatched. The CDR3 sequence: CAIGQGETEAFF. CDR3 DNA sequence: TGTGCCATAGGACAGGGAGAGACTGAAGCTTTCTTT.

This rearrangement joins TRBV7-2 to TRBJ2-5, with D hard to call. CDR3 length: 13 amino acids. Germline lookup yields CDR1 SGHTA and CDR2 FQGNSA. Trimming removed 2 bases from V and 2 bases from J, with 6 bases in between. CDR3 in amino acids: CASSLPGQETQYF. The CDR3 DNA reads TGTGCCAGCAGCTTACCCGGACAAGAGACCCAGTACTTC. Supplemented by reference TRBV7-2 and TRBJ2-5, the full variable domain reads GAGVSQSPSNKVTEKGKDVELRCDPISGHTALYWYRQSLGQGLEFLIYFQGNSAPDKSGLPSDRFSAERTGGSVSTLTIQRTQQEDSAVYLCASSLPGQETQYFGPGTRLLVL.

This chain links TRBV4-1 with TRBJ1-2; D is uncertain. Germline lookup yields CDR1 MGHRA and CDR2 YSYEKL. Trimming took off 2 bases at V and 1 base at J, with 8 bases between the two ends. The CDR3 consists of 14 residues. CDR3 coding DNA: TGCGCCAGCAGCCAACTGCCAGTTAACTATGGCTACACCTTC. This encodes CASSQLPVNYGYTF.

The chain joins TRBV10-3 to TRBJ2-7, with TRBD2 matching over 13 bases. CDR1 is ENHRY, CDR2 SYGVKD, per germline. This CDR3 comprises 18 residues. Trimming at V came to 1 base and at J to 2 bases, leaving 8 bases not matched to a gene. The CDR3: CAISEFLGLAGRTYEQYF. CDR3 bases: TGTGCCATCAGTGAGTTCCTGGGACTAGCGGGGAGAACCTACGAGCAGTACTTC.

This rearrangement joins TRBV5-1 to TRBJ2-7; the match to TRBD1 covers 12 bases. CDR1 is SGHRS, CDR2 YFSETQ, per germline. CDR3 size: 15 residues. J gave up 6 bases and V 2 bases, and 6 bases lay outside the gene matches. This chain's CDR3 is CASSLMGQGAPEQYF. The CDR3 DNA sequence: TGCGCCAGCAGCTTAATGGGACAGGGGGCTCCCGAGCAGTACTTC.

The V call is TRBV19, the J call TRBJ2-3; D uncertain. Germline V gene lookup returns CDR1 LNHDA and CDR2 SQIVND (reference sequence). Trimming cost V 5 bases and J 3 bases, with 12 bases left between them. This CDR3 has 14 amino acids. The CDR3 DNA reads TGTGCCAGTAGTCCCATGGAGAGAACAGATACGCAGTATTTT. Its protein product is CASSPMERTDTQYF. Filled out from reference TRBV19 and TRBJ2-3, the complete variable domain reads DGGITQSPKYLFRKEGQNVTLSCEQNLNHDAMYWYRQDPGQGLRLIYYSQIVNDFQKGDIAEGYSVSREKKESFPLTVTSAQKNPTAFYLCASSPMERTDTQYFGPGTRLTVL.